These 26 T cell receptor beta chains originate from one sample sequenced in a study of T cell changes during pregnancy in multiple sclerosis (dated by TCRdb to between 2017 and 2020). Libraries were made using the immunoSEQ multiplex PCR assay. Held by TCRdb, this immuneACCESS table contains in-frame sequences only and omits some clones. Under half of the omission traces to an unresolved V gene where checked; the cause of the rest is unknown. The table for this sample lists around 44,000 clones; roughly nine tenths of them were counted only once. Clones ranked in the top ten supply around 1.2% of the sample. The sequences come from CD4+ T cells from peripheral blood mononuclear cells, collected in the second trimester of pregnancy. These TCRs come from a female donor with multiple sclerosis, enrolled in a pregnancy study.

The table lists this clone with a few counts. This CDR3 is CATSIGDRAVGELFF. The CDR3 bases are TGTGCCACCTCAATAGGGGACAGGGCGGTCGGGGAGCTGTTTTTT. The J gene is TRBJ2-2, the V gene TRBV19; 9 nucleotides line up with TRBD1. This CDR3 has 15 residues. Trimming cost V 10 bases and J 7 bases; bases outside gene matches: 13. Per germline, CDR1 LNHDA and CDR2 SQIVND (reference sequence).

This chain connects TRBV5-4 to TRBJ2-7; D unclear. V was clipped by 4 bases and J by 5 bases, with 13 bases between them. Germline V gene data show CDR1 as SGHNT and CDR2 as YYREEE (reference sequence). The CDR3 consists of 13 residues. DNA of the CDR3: TGTGCCAGCAGCCTAGACGTAATGGACGAGCAGTACTTC. This sequence encodes CASSLDVMDEQYF.

The CDR3 region is CAIARTTSGSPGAKNIQYF. The CDR3 nucleotides read TGTGCCATCGCCCGCACCACTAGCGGGAGCCCTGGGGCCAAAAACATTCAGTACTTC. The gene calls are TRBV7-2 and TRBJ2-4; 11 bases line up with TRBD2. The junction had 18 bases not matched to a gene; V was cut back by 10 bases and J by 1 base. This CDR3 contains 19 residues. Per germline, CDR1 SGHTA and CDR2 FQGNSA.

V gene TRBV4-2 combines with J gene TRBJ2-5; 9 bases agree with TRBD1. The J call may be in error: the DNA end matches TRBJ2-7 better. Germline V CDR1 and CDR2: LGHNA, YNFKEQ. This CDR3 region has 16 residues. CDR3 DNA sequence: TGTGCCAGCAGCCAGGAGACAGGGGGGTTCTCCTACGAGCAGTACTTC. Translating gives CASSQETGGFSYEQYF.

CDR3 DNA: TGTGCCACCAAAGGGGGATGGACTAGCGGGGGCACCGGGGAGCTGTTTTTT. Its protein product is CATKGGWTSGGTGELFF. The chain employs TRBV10-3 and TRBJ2-2; TRBD2 matches 13 bases. CDR1 is ENHRY and CDR2 is SYGVKD in the germline V gene. The CDR3 loop spans 17 amino acids. The V segment lost 10 bases and the J segment 4 bases; nucleotides outside the gene matches: 12.

The V gene is TRBV5-4, the J gene TRBJ2-5, with D possibly being TRBD2 (6 bases). V shed 0 bases and J shed 4 bases, with 13 bases lying between them. This CDR3 comprises 15 residues. Germline assignment: CDR1 SGHNT and CDR2 YYREEE (reference sequence). The CDR3 reads CASSLARRSGETQYF. The DNA of the CDR3 is TGTGCCAGCAGCTTGGCCAGGCGTAGCGGAGAGACCCAGTACTTC.

J is TRBJ2-2 and V is TRBV27; tentatively, D is TRBD1 (5 bases). The germline CDR1 and CDR2 sequences are MNHEY and SMNVEV (reference sequence). The CDR3 extends over 14 amino acids. With 6 bases removed from V and 1 base from J, the gap between germline ends came to 9 bases. CDR3 in amino acids: CASSEQENTGELFF. The CDR3 nucleotides are TGTGCCAGCAGCGAACAGGAGAACACCGGGGAGCTGTTTTTT.

The rearrangement links TRBV7-2 to TRBJ2-3, with D perhaps matching TRBD1 (5 bases). The CDR3 has 15 amino acids. V lost 3 bases to trimming and J lost 2 bases, with 12 bases between them. Per germline, CDR1 SGHTA and CDR2 FQGNSA. CDR3 DNA sequence: TGTGCCAGCAGCTTTCCGACAGCTTACACAGATACGCAGTATTTT. This gives the protein CASSFPTAYTDTQYF. The variable domain in full, completed from reference TRBV7-2 and TRBJ2-3, reads GAGVSQSPSNKVTEKGKDVELRCDPISGHTALYWYRQSLGQGLEFLIYFQGNSAPDKSGLPSDRFSAERTGGSVSTLTIQRTQQEDSAVYLCASSFPTAYTDTQYFGPGTRLTVL.

The gene calls are TRBV5-8 and TRBJ1-5; D possibly corresponds to TRBD1 (5 bases). The V end was cut by 4 bases, the J end by 3 bases, with 17 bases between. The CDR3 loop spans 16 amino acids. The germline V gene encodes CDR1 SGHTS and CDR2 YDEGEE. As DNA, the CDR3 is TGTGCCAGCAGCCTCCGCAGGGCGGGATTCAATCAGCCCCAGCATTTT. It codes for CASSLRRAGFNQPQHF.

The chain recombines TRBV18 with TRBJ2-1; TRBD1 might be the D (7 bases). V dropped 2 bases and J dropped 14 bases, with 19 bases sitting between them. The CDR3 is 14 amino acids. Germline CDR1 KGHSH, CDR2 LQKENI. Here the CDR3 reads CASSPDPGGLSEFF. The CDR3, as DNA: TGTGCCAGCTCACCAGATCCAGGGGGGTTGTCGGAGTTCTTC.

CDR3 sequence (DNA): TGTGCCTGGAATTTAGGGGGCCTAGGGACCCAGTACTTC. It yields the protein CAWNLGGLGTQYF. This rearrangement joins TRBV30 to TRBJ2-5, with 7 bases lining up with TRBD1. The ends lost 4 bases at V and 7 bases at J; junction bases unmatched: 9. The CDR3 has 13 amino acids. The germline V gene has CDR1 GTSNPN and CDR2 SVGIG (reference sequence).

The rearrangement uses TRBV28 and TRBJ2-1; possibly TRBD1 for D (6 bases). Trimming removed 2 bases at V and 10 bases at J, with 12 bases between. Per the germline V gene, CDR1 is MDHEN and CDR2 is SYDVKM. The CDR3 spans 13 residues. The CDR3 DNA reads as TGTGCCAGCAGTTTAGTGGGGGCCGTCGAGCAGTTCTTC. This translates into CASSLVGAVEQFF.

This clone has a handful of counts. This chain uses TRBV11-2 with TRBJ2-2; 9 bases map to TRBD1. CDR1 SGHAT and CDR2 FQNNGV come from the germline V gene. The CDR3 totals 14 residues. J was trimmed by 4 bases and V by 6 bases; bases with no gene match: 3. The CDR3 nucleotides are TGTGCCAGCAGGGGACAGGGAGGCACCGGGGAGCTGTTTTTT. This codes for CASRGQGGTGELFF.

J is TRBJ2-3 and V is TRBV6-1; 8 positions match TRBD2. The CDR3 contains 14 residues. CDR1 and CDR2 from the germline V gene are MNHNS and SASEGT. The J segment lost 6 bases and the V segment lost 2 bases, leaving 4 bases of the junction unmatched. This CDR3 reads CASSELAGHDTQYF. CDR3 sequence (DNA): TGTGCCAGCAGTGAATTAGCGGGACATGATACGCAGTATTTT.

For the CDR3, the DNA is TGTGCCACCAGCAGAGCGGGAGGGCCTACAAACATTCAGTACTTC. Translated: CATSRAGGPTNIQYF. The chain uses TRBV15 and TRBJ2-4, with TRBD2 identical over 8 bases. The J segment lost 6 bases and the V segment lost 1 base, leaving 5 bases of the junction unmatched. The CDR3 is made up of 15 amino acids. The germline gives CDR1 LNHNV, CDR2 YYDKDF (reference sequence).

The rearrangement uses TRBV21-1 and TRBJ1-2. TRBV21-1 is a known pseudogene. The CDR3 runs to 16 residues. In DNA, the CDR3 is TGTGCCAGCAGCCCCAATGACGGGGGGAAGAGCTATGGCTACACCTTC. Encoded protein: CASSPNDGGKSYGYTF.

The chain links TRBV7-8 to TRBJ2-7; D unresolved. The CDR3 sequence is 13 residues long. Trimming stripped 3 bases from V and 4 bases from J, with 10 bases between. CDR1 and CDR2 (germline): SGHVS, FQNEAQ. This CDR3 is CASSLGRDYEQYF. The CDR3, as DNA: TGTGCCAGCAGCTTGGGCAGAGATTACGAGCAGTACTTC. Variable domain in full (rest from reference TRBV7-8 and TRBJ2-7): GAGVSQSPRYKVAKRGQDVALRCDPISGHVSLFWYQQALGQGPEFLTYFQNEAQLDKSGLPSDRFFAERPEGSVSTLKIQRTQQEDSAVYLCASSLGRDYEQYFGPGTRLTVT.

This chain links TRBV6-1 with TRBJ1-2; 9 nucleotides agree with TRBD1. This CDR3 has 14 residues. CDR1 MNHNS and CDR2 SASEGT come from the germline V gene. With V trimmed by 6 bases and J by 4 bases, 6 bases remained unmatched. CDR3 nucleotides: TGTGCCAGCAGCGGACAGGGGATCGCCTATGGCTACACCTTC. This translates into CASSGQGIAYGYTF.

The rearrangement joins TRBV9 to TRBJ2-7, with 8 bases that match TRBD2. The CDR3 has 15 amino acids. CDR1 and CDR2 (germline): SGDLS, YYNGEE. The ends lost 2 bases at V and 4 bases at J; junction bases unmatched: 8. This CDR3 is CASSVSGGPLYEQYF. The CDR3 region has the DNA TGTGCCAGCAGCGTCTCGGGAGGGCCGCTTTACGAGCAGTACTTC.

This rearrangement joins TRBV6-1 to TRBJ2-3, with no clear D. CDR1 MNHNS and CDR2 SASEGT come from the germline V gene. The CDR3 consists of 14 residues. Trimming took 6 bases from V and 0 from J, leaving 10 bases between them. CDR3 sequence: CASRYSSSTDTQYF. Here the CDR3 DNA reads TGTGCCAGCAGATACAGCTCTAGCACAGATACGCAGTATTTT.

This chain joins TRBV25-1 and TRBJ2-5; 10 bases fit TRBD1. The V gene's germline CDR1 is MGHDK and CDR2 SYGVNS. The CDR3 totals 15 residues. The V gene end was trimmed by 5 bases and the J gene end by 7 bases; junction bases not matched to a gene: 10. The CDR3, as DNA: TGTGCCAGCAGTTTGGACAGGGGGGAGTTCGGGACCCAGTACTTC. Protein product: CASSLDRGEFGTQYF.

The chain carries TRBV10-3 and TRBJ2-3; TRBD2 might be the D (6 bases). Trimming stripped 3 bases from V and 0 bases from J, with 10 bases between. The CDR3 is 15 amino acids. Germline V gives CDR1 ENHRY, CDR2 SYGVKD. The CDR3 region has the DNA TGTGCCATCAGTGACCCAGCGGGTAGCACAGATACGCAGTATTTT. It encodes CAISDPAGSTDTQYF.

This sequence joins TRBV28 and TRBJ2-1, with 11 bases lining up with TRBD2. Germline-derived CDR1 and CDR2 are MDHEN and SYDVKM. The CDR3 is 16 amino acids. With 5 bases clipped from V and 8 bases from J, the junction kept 11 bases outside the gene matches. The CDR3 DNA follows: TGTGCCAGCAGTCTACCGACTAGCGGGGCCTGGGATGAGCAGTTCTTC. It codes for CASSLPTSGAWDEQFF.

V and J are TRBV5-1 and TRBJ1-2, with a weak D call TRBD1 (6 bases). Germline CDR1 reads SGHRS; CDR2 reads YFSETQ. Between the trimmed V and J ends, which lost 0 bases and 5 bases, there was a span of 8 bases. This CDR3 has 13 amino acids. For the CDR3, the DNA is TGCGCCAGCAGCTTGGGGACAGCTTATGGCTACACCTTC. Encoded protein: CASSLGTAYGYTF.

This chain connects TRBV7-9 to TRBJ2-7, with D unclear. V gave up 5 bases and J gave up 5 bases, with 7 bases separating them. In germline, CDR1 is SEHNR, CDR2 FQNEAQ (reference sequence). This CDR3 comprises 11 residues. The CDR3 is CASSLSDEQYF. In nucleotides, the CDR3 is TGTGCCAGCAGCCTCAGCGACGAGCAGTACTTC. The entire variable domain, with the rest obtained from reference TRBV7-9 and TRBJ2-7, is as follows: DTGVSQNPRHKITKRGQNVTFRCDPISEHNRLYWYRQTLGQGPEFLTYFQNEAQLEKSRLLSDRFSAERPKGSFSTLEIQRTEQGDSAMYLCASSLSDEQYFGPGTRLTVT.

The chain links TRBV28 to TRBJ2-1, with TRBD2 matching 11 bases. Germline V gene sequence: CDR1 MDHEN, CDR2 SYDVKM. This CDR3 spans 13 amino acids. V trimming: 8 bases; J trimming: 6 bases; junction bases outside the gene matches: 3. CDR3 amino acids: CASGLAGGNEQFF. The CDR3 coding sequence is TGTGCCAGCGGACTAGCGGGCGGCAATGAGCAGTTCTTC.